This TCR beta chain was sequenced for a study of blood T cell repertoires in COVID-19. Study-wide background: Acute and convalescent COVID-19 samples came from the United States, Italy and Spain.

Produced via immunoSEQ multiplex PCR; TCRdb's table is partial and in-frame only. The sample shows roughly 200,000 clones, around four fifths of them seen only once. Trimming shortened V by 0 bases and J by 7 bases, and 10 bases separated the two germline ends. This CDR3 has 14 amino acids. The germline V gene has CDR1 ENHRY and CDR2 SYGVKD. The receptor's source is a man aged 35 to 55 with active or convalescent COVID-19. V usage is TRBV10-3 and J usage is TRBJ1-5; weak D call: TRBD1 (5 bases). Specimen: peripheral blood. The chain's CDR3 is CAISESGGSQPQHF. The CDR3 DNA follows: TGTGCCATCAGTGAGTCCGGGGGGAGCCAGCCCCAGCATTTT.